The 8 T cell receptor beta chains listed next were all sequenced from one sample in a study of blood T cells in healthy people across ages. Next came a second PCR, run for about 7 to 12 cycles, which used a sample-barcoded 5' primer along with a J-beta primer mix. TCRdb re-analysed the 5' RACE reads in MiXCR, keeping a single row per CDR3 protein. The data hold around 1,700,000 distinct CDR3 sequences, with 28% observed a single time. The sequencing sample was made of blood. Receptors originate from a woman aged 25 to 45 in good health.

The chain uses TRBV20-1 and TRBJ2-1; tentatively, D is TRBD2 (6 bases). Trimming shortened V by 5 bases and J by 6 bases, and 20 bases separated the two germline ends. The CDR3 contains 15 residues. Germline V CDR1 and CDR2: DFQATT, SNEGSKA (reference sequence). The CDR3 is CSAPIGSRGANEQFF. CDR3 DNA: TGCAGTGCTCCGATCGGGAGTCGTGGGGCCAATGAGCAGTTCTTC.

This clonotype was seen only a few times. The rearrangement joins TRBV19 to TRBJ2-2; 7 bases line up with TRBD1. Germline V lookup: CDR1 LNHDA, CDR2 SQIVND (reference sequence). The CDR3 sequence is 14 residues long. J was trimmed by 1 base and V by 7 bases; bases with no gene match: 3. The CDR3 DNA sequence: TGTGCCAGTACCCGGACAGGGAACACCGGGGAGCTGTTTTTT. It is translated as CASTRTGNTGELFF.

The V call is TRBV5-1, the J call TRBJ2-1, with 11 positions matching TRBD2. This CDR3 contains 13 residues. Germline V gene sequence: CDR1 SGHRS, CDR2 YFSETQ. J was trimmed by 7 bases and V by 8 bases; bases with no gene match: 5. The CDR3, as DNA: TGCGCCAGTAGCGGGGGGGTGATGAATGAGCAGTTCTTC. Residues: CASSGGVMNEQFF.

With regard to this clonotype: The CDR3 ends on some other residue instead of the conserved phenylalanine or tryptophan, so this is likely a read error. The V and J genes are TRBV28 and TRBJ2-6; D is unresolved. Per the germline V gene, CDR1 is MDHEN and CDR2 is SYDVKM. The CDR3 extends over 14 amino acids. Between the trimmed V and J ends, which lost 6 bases and 0 bases, there was a span of 6 bases. The DNA of the CDR3 is TGTGCCAGCAGCCCACCCTCTGGGGCCAACGTCCTGACTTGC. This codes for CASSPPSGANVLTC.

A few counts support this clonotype. The chain has TRBV7-9 and TRBJ2-7; D perhaps matches TRBD2 (6 bases). The CDR3 sequence is 14 residues long. V dropped 7 bases and J dropped 2 bases, with 15 bases sitting between them. The V gene's germline CDR1 is SEHNR and CDR2 FQNEAQ (reference sequence). In DNA form, the CDR3 reads TGTGCCAGCACCCGCGTCGGCGGGGCCTACGAGCAGTACTTC. It translates to CASTRVGGAYEQYF. Looking up the rest from reference TRBV7-9 and TRBJ2-7 gives the full variable domain: DTGVSQNPRHKITKRGQNVTFRCDPISEHNRLYWYRQTLGQGPEFLTYFQNEAQLEKSRLLSDRFSAERPKGSFSTLEIQRTEQGDSAMYLCASTRVGGAYEQYFGPGTRLTVT.

This clonotype was counted only a few times. The rearrangement joins TRBV5-1 to TRBJ2-1, with no clear D. V lost 0 bases to trimming and J lost 4 bases, with 8 bases between them. In germline, CDR1 is SGHRS, CDR2 YFSETQ. The CDR3 length is 14 residues. CDR3 nucleotide sequence: TGCGCCAGCAGCTTGGGGGCAAAGTACAATGAGCAGTTCTTC. Protein: CASSLGAKYNEQFF.

This clonotype was counted a few times. V gene TRBV12-3 or TRBV12-4 combines with J gene TRBJ2-6; TRBD1 aligns across 11 bases. The junction had 3 bases not matched to a gene; V was cut back by 8 bases and J by 0 bases. CDR3 size: 16 residues. CDR3 in amino acids: CASRTGGVSGANVLTF. In DNA, the CDR3 is TGTGCCAGCCGGACAGGGGGCGTCTCTGGGGCCAACGTCCTGACTTTC.

This chain joins TRBV13 and TRBJ2-1; 9 bases align to TRBD1. Losses at the gene ends were 6 bases for V and 1 base for J; bases not matched to a gene: 7. This CDR3 is built from 16 residues. CDR1 and CDR2 (germline): PRHDT, FYEKMQ (reference sequence). CDR3 in DNA: TGTGCCAGCAGACCAAAGGACAGGGGATCCTACAATGAGCAGTTCTTC. This codes for CASRPKDRGSYNEQFF.